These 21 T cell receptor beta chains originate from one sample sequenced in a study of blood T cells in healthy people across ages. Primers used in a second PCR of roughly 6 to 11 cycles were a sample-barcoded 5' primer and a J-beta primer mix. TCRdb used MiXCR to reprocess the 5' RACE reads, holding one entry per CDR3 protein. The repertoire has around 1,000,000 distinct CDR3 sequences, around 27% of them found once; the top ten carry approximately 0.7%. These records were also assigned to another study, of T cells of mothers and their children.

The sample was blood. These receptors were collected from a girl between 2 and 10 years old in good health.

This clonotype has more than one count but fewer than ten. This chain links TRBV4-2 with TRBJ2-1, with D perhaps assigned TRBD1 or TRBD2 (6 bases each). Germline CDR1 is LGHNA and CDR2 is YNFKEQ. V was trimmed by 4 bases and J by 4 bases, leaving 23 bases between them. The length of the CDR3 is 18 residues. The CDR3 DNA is TGTGCCAGCAGCCTAGAGGGGGGAATGGGGACGGGGTACAATGAGCAGTTCTTC. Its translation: CASSLEGGMGTGYNEQFF.

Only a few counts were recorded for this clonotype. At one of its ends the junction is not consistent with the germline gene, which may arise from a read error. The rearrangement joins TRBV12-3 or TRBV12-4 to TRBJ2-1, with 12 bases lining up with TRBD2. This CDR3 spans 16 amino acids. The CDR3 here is CASATSGRWSYNEQLF. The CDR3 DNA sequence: TGTGCCAGCGCGACTAGCGGGAGATGGTCCTACAATGAGCAGCTCTTC.

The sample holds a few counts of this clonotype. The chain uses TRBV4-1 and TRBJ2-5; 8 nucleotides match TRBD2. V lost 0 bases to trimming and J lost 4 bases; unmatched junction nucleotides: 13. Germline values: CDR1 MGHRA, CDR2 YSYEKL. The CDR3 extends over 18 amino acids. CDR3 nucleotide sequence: TGCGCCAGCAGCCAAGAGGCCTCGGGAGGGCCGGGGGTAGAGACCCAGTACTTC. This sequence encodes CASSQEASGGPGVETQYF.

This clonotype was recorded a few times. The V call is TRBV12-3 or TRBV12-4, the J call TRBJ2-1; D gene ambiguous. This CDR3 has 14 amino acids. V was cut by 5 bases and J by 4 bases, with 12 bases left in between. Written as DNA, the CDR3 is TGTGCCAGCAGTCGGAGCCAGCCATACAATGAGCAGTTCTTC. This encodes CASSRSQPYNEQFF.

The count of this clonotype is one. CDR3 sequence: CANSKTGTGQETQYF. The DNA of the CDR3 is TGTGCCAACTCAAAAACCGGGACTGGCCAAGAGACCCAGTACTTC. The chain recombines TRBV28 with TRBJ2-5; D perhaps matches TRBD2 (6 bases). This CDR3 contains 15 residues. V was clipped by 10 bases and J by 1 base, with 19 bases between them. Germline CDR1 reads MDHEN; CDR2 reads SYDVKM.

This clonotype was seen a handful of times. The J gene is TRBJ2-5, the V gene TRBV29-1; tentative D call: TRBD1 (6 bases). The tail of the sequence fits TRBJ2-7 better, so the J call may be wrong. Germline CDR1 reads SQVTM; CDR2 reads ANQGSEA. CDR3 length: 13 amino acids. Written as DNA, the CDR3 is TGCAGCGTCGCCGGACAGCAGAGACACGAGCAGTACTTC. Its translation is CSVAGQQRHEQYF.

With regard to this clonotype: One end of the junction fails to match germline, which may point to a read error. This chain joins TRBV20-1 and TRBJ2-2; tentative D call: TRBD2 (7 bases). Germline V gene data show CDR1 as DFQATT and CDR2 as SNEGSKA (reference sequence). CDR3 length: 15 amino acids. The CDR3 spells CSARFGGANTVELFF. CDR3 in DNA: TGCAGTGCTAGATTTGGGGGGGCGAACACCGTGGAGCTGTTTTTT.

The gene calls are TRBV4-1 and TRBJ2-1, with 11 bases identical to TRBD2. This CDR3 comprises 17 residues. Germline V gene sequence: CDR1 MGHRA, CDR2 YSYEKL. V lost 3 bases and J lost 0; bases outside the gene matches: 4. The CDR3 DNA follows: TGCGCCAGCAGCCATCCTAGCGGGAGGAACTCCTACAATGAGCAGTTCTTC. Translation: CASSHPSGRNSYNEQFF.

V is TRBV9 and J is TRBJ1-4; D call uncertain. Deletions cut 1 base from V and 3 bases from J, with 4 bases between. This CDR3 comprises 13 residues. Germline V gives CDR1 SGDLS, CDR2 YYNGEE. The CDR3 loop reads CASSVQPNEKLFF. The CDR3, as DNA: TGTGCCAGCAGCGTACAGCCTAATGAAAAACTGTTTTTT.

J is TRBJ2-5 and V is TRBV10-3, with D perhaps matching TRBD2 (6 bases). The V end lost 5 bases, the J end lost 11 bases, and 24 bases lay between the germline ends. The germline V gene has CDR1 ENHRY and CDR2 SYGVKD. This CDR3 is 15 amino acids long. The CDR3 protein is CAISTGTVIRGEQYF. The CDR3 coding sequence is TGTGCCATCAGTACCGGGACCGTGATACGCGGGGAGCAGTACTTC.

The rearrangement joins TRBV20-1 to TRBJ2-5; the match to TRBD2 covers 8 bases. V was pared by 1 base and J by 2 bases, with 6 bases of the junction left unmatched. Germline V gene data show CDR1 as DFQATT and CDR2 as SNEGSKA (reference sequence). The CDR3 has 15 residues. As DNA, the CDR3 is TGCAGTGCTAGAGTTGCGGGAGGCCTTCAAGAGACCCAGTACTTC. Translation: CSARVAGGLQETQYF.

For the CDR3, the DNA is TGCAGTGCTCGACACATGGATGGCGGCTACACCTTC. Protein product: CSARHMDGGYTF. The rearrangement joins TRBV20-1 to TRBJ1-2; D gene ambiguous. CDR3 length equals 12 residues. V was cut by 5 bases and J by 8 bases, with 15 bases left in between. The V gene's germline CDR1 is DFQATT and CDR2 SNEGSKA (reference sequence).

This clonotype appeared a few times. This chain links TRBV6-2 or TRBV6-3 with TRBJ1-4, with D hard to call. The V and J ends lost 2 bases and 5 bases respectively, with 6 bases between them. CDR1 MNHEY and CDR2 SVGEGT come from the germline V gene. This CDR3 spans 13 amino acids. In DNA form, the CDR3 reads TGTGCCAGCAGTTACGGACGAAATGAAAAACTGTTTTTT. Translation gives CASSYGRNEKLFF.

The chain's CDR3 is CASSISQLTGELFF. In DNA, the CDR3 is TGCGCCAGCAGCATTTCCCAGCTCACCGGGGAGCTGTTTTTT. The gene calls are TRBV5-1 and TRBJ2-2, with D hard to call. V was shortened by 4 bases and J by 4 bases, with 11 bases between the two germline ends. In germline, CDR1 is SGHRS, CDR2 YFSETQ. The CDR3 has 14 residues.

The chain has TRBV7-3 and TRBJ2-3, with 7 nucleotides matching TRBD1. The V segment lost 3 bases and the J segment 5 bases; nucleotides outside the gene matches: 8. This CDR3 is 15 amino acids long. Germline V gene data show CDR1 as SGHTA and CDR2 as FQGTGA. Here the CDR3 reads CASSLLGGEGDTQYF. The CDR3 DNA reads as TGTGCCAGCAGCTTGTTAGGGGGCGAAGGAGATACGCAGTATTTT.

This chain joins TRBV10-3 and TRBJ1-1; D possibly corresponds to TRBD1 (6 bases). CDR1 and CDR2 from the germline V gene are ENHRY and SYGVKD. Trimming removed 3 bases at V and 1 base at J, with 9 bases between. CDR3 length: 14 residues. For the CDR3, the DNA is TGTGCCATCAGTGACCAGACAGGGAACACTGAAGCTTTCTTT. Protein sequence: CAISDQTGNTEAFF.

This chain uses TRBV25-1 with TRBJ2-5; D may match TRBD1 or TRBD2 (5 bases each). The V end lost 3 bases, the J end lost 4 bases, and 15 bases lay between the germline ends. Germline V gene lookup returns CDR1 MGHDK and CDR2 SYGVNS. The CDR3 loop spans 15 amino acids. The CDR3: CASSERGGLGETQYF. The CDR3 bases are TGTGCCAGCAGTGAGAGGGGTGGGCTCGGAGAGACCCAGTACTTC.

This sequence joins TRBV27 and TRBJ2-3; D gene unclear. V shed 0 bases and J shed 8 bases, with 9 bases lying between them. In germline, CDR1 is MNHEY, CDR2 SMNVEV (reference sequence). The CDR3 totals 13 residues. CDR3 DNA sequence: TGTGCCAGCAGTTTATCGGTTCGTGGTACGCAGTATTTT. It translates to CASSLSVRGTQYF.

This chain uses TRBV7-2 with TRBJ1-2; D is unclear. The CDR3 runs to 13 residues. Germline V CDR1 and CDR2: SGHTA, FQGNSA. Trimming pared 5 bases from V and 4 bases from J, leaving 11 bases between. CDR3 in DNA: TGTGCCAGCAGCCCGACGGACCGCTATGGCTACACCTTC. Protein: CASSPTDRYGYTF.

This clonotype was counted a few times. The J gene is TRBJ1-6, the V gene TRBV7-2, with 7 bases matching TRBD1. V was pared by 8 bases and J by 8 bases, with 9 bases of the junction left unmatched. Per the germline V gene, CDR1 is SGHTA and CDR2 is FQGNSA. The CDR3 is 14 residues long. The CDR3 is CASGRQGRDSPLHF. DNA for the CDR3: TGTGCCAGCGGGAGACAGGGCCGAGATTCACCCCTCCACTTT.

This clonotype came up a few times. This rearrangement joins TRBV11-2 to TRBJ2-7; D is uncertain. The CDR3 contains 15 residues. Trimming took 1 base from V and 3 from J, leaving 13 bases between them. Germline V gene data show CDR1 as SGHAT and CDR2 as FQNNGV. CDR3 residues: CASSLGPELGYEQYF. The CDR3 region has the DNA TGTGCCAGCAGCTTAGGGCCGGAGTTAGGCTACGAGCAGTACTTC.